Reported below is one T cell receptor (beta chain). This sample was taken from a study of blood T cell repertoires in COVID-19. Here immunoSEQ multiplex PCR was the method, and the copy in TCRdb shows in-frame clones only, minus some. The sample lists approximately 280,000 clones, 89% seen once, with about 2% in the top ten. Germline CDR1 and CDR2: SGHVS and FQNEAQ. CDR3 size: 17 residues. The junction had 8 bases not matched to a gene; V was cut back by 5 bases and J by 2 bases. The sample consisted of PBMCs or T cells enriched from blood (not recorded which). The TCR sequence derives from a woman aged 55-75 years who had recovered from COVID-19. The V call is TRBV7-8, the J call TRBJ2-3, with TRBD2 matching over 12 bases. The CDR3 DNA sequence: TGTGCCAGCAGCCCCGGACTAGCGGGGTCCTTCACAGATACGCAGTATTTT. The encoded protein is CASSPGLAGSFTDTQYF.